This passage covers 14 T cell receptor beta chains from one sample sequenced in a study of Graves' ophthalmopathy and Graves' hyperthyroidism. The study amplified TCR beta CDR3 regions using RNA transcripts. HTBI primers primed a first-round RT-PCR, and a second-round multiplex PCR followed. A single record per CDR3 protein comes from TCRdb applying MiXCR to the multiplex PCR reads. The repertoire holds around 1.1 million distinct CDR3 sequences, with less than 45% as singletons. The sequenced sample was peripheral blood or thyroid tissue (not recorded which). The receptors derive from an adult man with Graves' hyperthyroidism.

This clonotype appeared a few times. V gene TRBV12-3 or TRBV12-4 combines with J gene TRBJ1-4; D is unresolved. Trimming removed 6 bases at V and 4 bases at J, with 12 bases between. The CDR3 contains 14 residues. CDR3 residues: CASRPGHLNEKLFF. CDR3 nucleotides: TGTGCCAGCAGACCCGGGCACCTTAATGAAAAACTGTTTTTT.

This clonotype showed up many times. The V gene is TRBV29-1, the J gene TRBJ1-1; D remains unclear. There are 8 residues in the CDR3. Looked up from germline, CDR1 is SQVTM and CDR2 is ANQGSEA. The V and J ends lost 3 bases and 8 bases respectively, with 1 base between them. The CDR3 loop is CSVEEAFF. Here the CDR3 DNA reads TGCAGCGTTGAGGAAGCTTTCTTT.

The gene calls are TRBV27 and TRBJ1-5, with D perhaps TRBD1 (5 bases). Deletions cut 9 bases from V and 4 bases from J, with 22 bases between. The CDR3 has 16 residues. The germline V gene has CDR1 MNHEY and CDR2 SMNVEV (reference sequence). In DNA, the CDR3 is TGTGCCAGTGCCGGGGCAGCTTCTTATAGTAATCAGCCCCAGCATTTT. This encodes CASAGAASYSNQPQHF.

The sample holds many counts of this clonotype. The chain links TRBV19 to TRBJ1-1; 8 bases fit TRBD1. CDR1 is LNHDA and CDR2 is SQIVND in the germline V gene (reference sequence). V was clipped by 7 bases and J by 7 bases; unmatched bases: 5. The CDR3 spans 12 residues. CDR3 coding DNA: TGTGCCAGTAACCAGGGGGCCGGTGAAGCTTTCTTT. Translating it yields CASNQGAGEAFF.

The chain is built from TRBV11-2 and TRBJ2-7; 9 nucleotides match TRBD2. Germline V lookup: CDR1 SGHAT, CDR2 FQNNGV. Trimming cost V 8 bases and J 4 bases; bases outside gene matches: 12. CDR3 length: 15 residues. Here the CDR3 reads CASGYRASGVYEQYF. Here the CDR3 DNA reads TGTGCCAGCGGATACAGGGCTAGCGGGGTATACGAGCAGTACTTC.

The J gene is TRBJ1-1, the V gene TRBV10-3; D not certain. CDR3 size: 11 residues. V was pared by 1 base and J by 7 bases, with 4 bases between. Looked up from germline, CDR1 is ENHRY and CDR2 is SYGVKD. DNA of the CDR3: TGTGCCATCAGTGAGTACGTTGAAGCTTTCTTT. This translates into CAISEYVEAFF.

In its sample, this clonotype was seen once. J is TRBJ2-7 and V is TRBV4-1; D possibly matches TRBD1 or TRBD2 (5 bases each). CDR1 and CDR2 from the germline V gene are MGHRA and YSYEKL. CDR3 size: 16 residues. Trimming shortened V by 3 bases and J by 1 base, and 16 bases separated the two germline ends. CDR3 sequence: CASSQPGTKPSYEQYF. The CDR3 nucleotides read TGCGCCAGCAGCCAGCCCGGGACGAAACCTTCCTACGAGCAGTACTTC.

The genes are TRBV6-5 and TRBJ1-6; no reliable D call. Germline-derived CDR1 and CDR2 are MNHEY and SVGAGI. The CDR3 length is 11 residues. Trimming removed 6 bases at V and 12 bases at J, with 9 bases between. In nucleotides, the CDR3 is TGTGCCAGCAGCCCTACTGGACCCCTCCACTTT. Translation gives CASSPTGPLHF.

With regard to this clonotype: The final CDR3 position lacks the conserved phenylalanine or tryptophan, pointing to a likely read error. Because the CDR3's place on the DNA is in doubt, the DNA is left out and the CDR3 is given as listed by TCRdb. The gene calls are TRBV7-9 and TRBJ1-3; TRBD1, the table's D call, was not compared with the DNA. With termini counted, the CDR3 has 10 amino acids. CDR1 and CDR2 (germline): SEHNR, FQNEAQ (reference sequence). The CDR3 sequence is CASRTGGFST.

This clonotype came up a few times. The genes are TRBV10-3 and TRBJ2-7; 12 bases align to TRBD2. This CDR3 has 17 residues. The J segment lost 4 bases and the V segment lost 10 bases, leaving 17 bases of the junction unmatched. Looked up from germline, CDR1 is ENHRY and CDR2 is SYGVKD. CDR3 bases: TGTGCCAGCACCGACGCTAGCGGGAGGGCCATGGTGTACGAGCAGTACTTC. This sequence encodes CASTDASGRAMVYEQYF.

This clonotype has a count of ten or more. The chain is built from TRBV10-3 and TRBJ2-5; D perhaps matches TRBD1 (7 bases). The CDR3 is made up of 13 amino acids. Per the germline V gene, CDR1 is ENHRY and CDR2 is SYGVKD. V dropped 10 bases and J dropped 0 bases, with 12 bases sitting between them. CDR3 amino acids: CATGDRNQETQYF. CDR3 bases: TGTGCCACGGGGGACAGAAACCAAGAGACCCAGTACTTC.

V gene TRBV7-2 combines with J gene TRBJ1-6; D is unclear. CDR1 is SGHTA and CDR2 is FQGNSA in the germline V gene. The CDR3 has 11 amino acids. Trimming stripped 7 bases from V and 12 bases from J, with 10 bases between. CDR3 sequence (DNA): TGTGCCAGCATCGAGGGCCAACCCCTCCACTTT. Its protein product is CASIEGQPLHF.

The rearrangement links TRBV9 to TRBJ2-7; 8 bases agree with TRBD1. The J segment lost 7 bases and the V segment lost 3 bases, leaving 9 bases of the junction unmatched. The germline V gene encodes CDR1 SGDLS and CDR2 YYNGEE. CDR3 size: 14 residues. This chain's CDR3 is CASSGGSGGDEQYF. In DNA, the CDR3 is TGTGCCAGCAGCGGAGGATCAGGGGGCGATGAGCAGTACTTC.

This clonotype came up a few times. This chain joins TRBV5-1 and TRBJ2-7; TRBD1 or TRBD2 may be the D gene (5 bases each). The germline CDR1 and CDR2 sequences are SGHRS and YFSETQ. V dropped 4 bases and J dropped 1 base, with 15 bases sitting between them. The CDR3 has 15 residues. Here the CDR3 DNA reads TGCGCCAGCAGCAAAACGGGGACCCCTTCCTACGAGCAGTACTTC. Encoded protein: CASSKTGTPSYEQYF.